The present T cell receptor (beta chain) was sequenced within a study of spatial heterogeneity in lung cancer. Noted time point: sample taken at primary tumor resection. Whole RNA obtained from tumor, nontumor lung or frozen PBMC underwent sequencing without sorting. Germline CDR1 reads SSHAT; CDR2 reads FNYEAQ (reference sequence). This CDR3 has 13 residues. A few counts support this clonotype. Relative to the germline gene, one junction end is altered; a read error may explain this. TCRdb independently ran MiXCR on the 5' RACE reads; one entry per CDR3 protein. The data show 85,000 to 100,000 distinct CDR3 sequences, 12% seen once.

The chain uses TRBV7-7 and TRBJ2-1, with D possibly matching TRBD2 (5 bases). Specimen: PBMCs, collected at surgery. This sequence originates from a male donor with early-stage non-small cell lung cancer. CDR3 loop: CASSLANNNEQFF. The CDR3 DNA is TGTGCTAGCAGCTTAGCGAATAACAATGAGCAGTTCTTC.